This entry features one TCR beta chain sequence. Its cognate antigen is unknown. The V segment lost 3 bases and the J segment 3 bases; nucleotides outside the gene matches: 4. This CDR3 contains 16 residues. The germline gives CDR1 SEHNR, CDR2 FQNEAQ (reference sequence). Since all of the isolated RNA was reverse transcribed, expressed TCRB transcripts were what got sequenced. Some clones are missing from TCRdb's copy, which holds only in-frame ones; the method was immunoSEQ multiplex PCR. The sample has fewer than 30,000 clones; approximately 55% are singletons. This sample was included in a study of beta chain features in type 1 diabetes. Notes on the study in general: Type 1 diabetes patients showed a moderate but significant shortening of TCRB CDR3s in all four CD4+ subsets.

The chain is built from TRBV7-9 and TRBJ2-1; 11 bases are a match to TRBD2. Sequenced material: Tregs from blood. This sequence originates from a woman between 18 and 29 years old with type 1 diabetes. CDR3 nucleotide sequence: TGTGCCAGCAGCTTTACAACTAGCGGGAGCTACAATGAGCAGTTCTTC. Protein sequence: CASSFTTSGSYNEQFF. Supplemented by reference TRBV7-9 and TRBJ2-1, the full variable domain reads DTGVSQNPRHKITKRGQNVTFRCDPISEHNRLYWYRQTLGQGPEFLTYFQNEAQLEKSRLLSDRFSAERPKGSFSTLEIQRTEQGDSAMYLCASSFTTSGSYNEQFFGPGTRLTVL.